What follows are 13 T cell receptor beta chains derived from one specimen sequenced in a study of blood T cells in healthy people across ages. PCR was performed a second time for roughly 7 to 12 cycles using a sample-barcoded 5' primer and a J-beta primer mix. A single record per CDR3 protein comes from TCRdb applying MiXCR to the 5' RACE reads. In the table there are about 1.5 million distinct CDR3 sequences, around 39% of which are singletons. Sequencing input: blood. These receptors originate from a woman aged 18-29 years in good health.

The chain recombines TRBV10-3 with TRBJ2-1, with TRBD2 matching 7 bases. Germline V gene lookup returns CDR1 ENHRY and CDR2 SYGVKD. Trimming at V came to 3 bases and at J to 4 bases, leaving 3 bases not matched to a gene. This CDR3 is 14 amino acids long. CDR3 loop: CAISDASGYNEQFF. CDR3 nucleotide sequence: TGTGCCATCAGTGATGCTAGCGGATACAATGAGCAGTTCTTC.

A few counts support this clonotype. The rearrangement uses TRBV29-1 and TRBJ2-7, with a possible D match to TRBD1 (7 bases). The germline CDR1 and CDR2 sequences are SQVTM and ANQGSEA. The CDR3 loop spans 12 amino acids. Trimming stripped 7 bases from V and 0 bases from J, with 10 bases between. The CDR3 coding sequence is TGCAGCGGGAGGGACAGCTCCTACGAGCAGTACTTC. This translates into CSGRDSSYEQYF.

Comment on this clonotype: This may arise from a read error, as a much more abundant clone is one base away. The J gene is TRBJ2-1, the V gene TRBV6-5; a weak D match, TRBD2 (5 bases). Trimming cost V 11 bases and J 5 bases, with 10 bases left between them. Germline CDR1 and CDR2: MNHEY and SVGAGI. The CDR3 is 11 residues long. In DNA, the CDR3 is TGTGCCGGCGGGCGGAACAATGAGCAGTTCTTC. It specifies CAGGRNNEQFF.

This clonotype was recorded a few times. The J gene is TRBJ2-1, the V gene TRBV11-2, with 10 bases that match TRBD1. The junction had 12 bases not matched to a gene; V was cut back by 6 bases and J by 7 bases. This CDR3 has 16 amino acids. Germline V gene data show CDR1 as SGHAT and CDR2 as FQNNGV. The CDR3, as DNA: TGTGCCAGCAGTTCGCTGGGGACAGGGGTCAAAAATGAGCAGTTCTTC. Translated, it gives CASSSLGTGVKNEQFF.

CDR3 in DNA: TGTGCCAGCACCCCAGGGACTAGCGTAAATGAGCAGTACTTC. Amino acid sequence: CASTPGTSVNEQYF. This chain links TRBV7-2 with TRBJ2-5, with 10 positions matching TRBD2. The CDR3 covers 14 residues. CDR1 and CDR2 from the germline V gene are SGHTA and FQGNSA. The junction had 13 bases not matched to a gene; V was cut back by 7 bases and J by 11 bases.

The rearrangement uses TRBV5-1 and TRBJ1-2, with D possibly being TRBD1 (6 bases). V dropped 6 bases and J dropped 0 bases, with 15 bases sitting between them. The CDR3 has 15 residues. The germline gives CDR1 SGHRS, CDR2 YFSETQ. The CDR3 DNA follows: TGCGCCAGCACCCCAGAGGGGGTAGCTAACTATGGCTACACCTTC. Protein sequence: CASTPEGVANYGYTF.

This clonotype has just one count. The genes are TRBV27 and TRBJ1-5; 7 bases map to TRBD1. Germline CDR1 MNHEY, CDR2 SMNVEV (reference sequence). Trimming cost V 3 bases and J 6 bases; bases outside gene matches: 11. There are 16 residues in the CDR3. CDR3 DNA: TGTGCCAGCAGTTTCTGGTCAGGGGGAGGAGGTCAGCCCCAGCATTTT. Protein sequence: CASSFWSGGGGQPQHF.

This clonotype has just one count. V is TRBV20-1 and J is TRBJ2-4; 10 nucleotides agree with TRBD1. The J call is in doubt because the DNA end fits TRBJ2-7 better. Germline CDR1 and CDR2: DFQATT and SNEGSKA (reference sequence). This CDR3 has 15 residues. This CDR3 reads CSAEPGQGWNDEQYF. The CDR3 region has the DNA TGCAGTGCCGAACCGGGACAGGGGTGGAATGACGAGCAGTACTTC.

This clonotype was found a few times. The chain carries TRBV20-1 and TRBJ2-3; D gene uncertain. The CDR3 covers 11 residues. V lost 6 bases and J 4 bases, leaving 8 bases between the germline ends. The germline V gene encodes CDR1 DFQATT and CDR2 SNEGSKA (reference sequence). The CDR3 protein is CSATRPDTQYF. DNA of the CDR3: TGCAGTGCCACCCGTCCAGATACGCAGTATTTT.

Details on this clonotype: Compared with germline, one end of the junction differs, possibly owing to a read error. The V and J genes are TRBV12-3 or TRBV12-4 and TRBJ2-7; 14 nucleotides line up with TRBD2. The better agreement between TRBJ2-5 and the DNA end casts doubt on the J call. The CDR3 is 18 amino acids. The DNA of the CDR3 is TGTGCCAGCGGTTTCAGGGGACTAGCGGGGGACCGAGGAGAGACCCAGTACTTC. Protein product: CASGFRGLAGDRGETQYF.

V usage is TRBV3-1 and J usage is TRBJ2-1, with TRBD2 matching over 12 bases. V lost 2 bases, J lost 14 bases, and 4 bases stayed unmatched. Germline V gives CDR1 LGHDT, CDR2 YNNKEL (reference sequence). The CDR3 extends over 13 amino acids. CDR3: CASSQLLAGGEFF. The CDR3 DNA reads TGTGCCAGCAGCCAACTGCTAGCGGGAGGGGAGTTCTTC.

The chain recombines TRBV9 with TRBJ2-7; D is unresolved. The CDR3 has 16 residues. Germline CDR1 reads SGDLS; CDR2 reads YYNGEE. V lost 2 bases, J lost 0 bases, and 15 bases lay in between. For the CDR3, the DNA is TGTGCCAGCAGCGTGGAAGCAGTTCCGAGCTCCTACGAGCAGTACTTC. It specifies CASSVEAVPSSYEQYF. Variable domain in full (rest from reference TRBV9 and TRBJ2-7): DSGVTQTPKHLITATGQRVTLRCSPRSGDLSVYWYQQSLDQGLQFLIQYYNGEERAKGNILERFSAQQFPDLHSELNLSSLELGDSALYFCASSVEAVPSSYEQYFGPGTRLTVT.

The CDR3 region has the DNA TGTGCCAATCAGATAGCGGGGACTCCCTACAATGAGCAGTTCTTC. As protein: CANQIAGTPYNEQFF. The V gene is TRBV5-8, the J gene TRBJ2-1, with 8 bases identical to TRBD2. Germline lookup yields CDR1 SGHTS and CDR2 YDEGEE. The CDR3 totals 15 residues. Unmatched junction bases numbered 10, after V lost 9 bases and J lost 2 bases. Using reference TRBV5-8 and TRBJ2-1 for the parts outside the CDR3, the full variable domain is EAGVTQSPTHLIKTRGQQATLRCSPISGHTSVYWYQQALGLGLQFLLWYDEGEERNRGNFPPRFSGRQFPNYSSELNVNALELEDSALYLCANQIAGTPYNEQFFGPGTRLTVL.